This T cell receptor beta chain was sequenced in a study of response to subunit inactivated influenza vaccine (dated by TCRdb to 2016 to 2019). For the wider study: Deep quantitative profiling of the T cell receptor repertoire was used in the study to follow responses to a trivalent subunit inactivated influenza vaccine.

Study-wide conclusions, independent of this receptor: According to the authors, only a limited number of new T cells may be recruited by each seasonal influenza vaccination.

Libraries were constructed by RT-PCR. Instrument used: Illumina HiSeq 2500. TCRdb reprocessed the public reads (quality trimming at Q25 with fastp, clone calling with MiXCR) and kept in-frame beta chains. Under each unique CDR3 protein, matching rows form one entry showing the most common genes and DNA. A total of roughly 700,000 distinct CDR3 sequences appear in this sample, approximately 15% of them only once. The ten largest account for 6% to 7% of the sample. This clonotype was counted only a few times. The antigen this receptor binds is unknown. Within one base of it there is no much larger clone, and no base qualities were kept. Trimming removed 4 bases from V and 3 bases from J, leaving 9 bases between the germline ends. The CDR1 and CDR2 encoded by the germline V gene (reference sequence) are DFQATT and SNEGSKA. The CDR3 goes from the cysteine to the phenylalanine over 12 residues. The entry retains the CDR3 DNA only, 36 bases that are in frame from base 1.

The clonotype was recovered from a man aged 45-65 years who received an inactivated influenza vaccine. Donor details come from another sample of the same person, matched by shared clones. Source: PBMCs from blood, taken approximately 15 days before vaccination. This chain joins TRBV20-1 to TRBJ2-5; a tentative D call is TRBD2 (6 bases match). The CDR3 protein is CSAIPGEETQYF. Read as DNA, the sequence is TGCAGTGCTATACCGGGAGAAGAGACCCAGTACTTC.